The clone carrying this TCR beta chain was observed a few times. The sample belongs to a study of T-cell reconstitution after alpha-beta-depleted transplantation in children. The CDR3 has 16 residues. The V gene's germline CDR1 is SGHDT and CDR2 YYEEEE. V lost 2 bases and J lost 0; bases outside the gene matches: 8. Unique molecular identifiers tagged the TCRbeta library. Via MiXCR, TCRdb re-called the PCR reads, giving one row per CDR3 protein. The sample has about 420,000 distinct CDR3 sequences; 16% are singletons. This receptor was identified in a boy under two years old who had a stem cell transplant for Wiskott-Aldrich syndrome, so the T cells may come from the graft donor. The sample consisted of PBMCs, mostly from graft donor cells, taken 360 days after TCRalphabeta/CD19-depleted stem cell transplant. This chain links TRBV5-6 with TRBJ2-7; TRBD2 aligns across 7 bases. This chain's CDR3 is CASSFWGRVRSYEQYF. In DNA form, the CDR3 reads TGTGCCAGCAGCTTCTGGGGGAGGGTCCGCTCCTACGAGCAGTACTTC. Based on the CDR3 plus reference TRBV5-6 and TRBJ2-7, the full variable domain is DAGVTQSPTHLIKTRGQQVTLRCSPKSGHDTVSWYQQALGQGPQFIFQYYEEEERQRGNFPDRFSGHQFPNYSSELNVNALLLGDSALYLCASSFWGRVRSYEQYFGPGTRLTVT.